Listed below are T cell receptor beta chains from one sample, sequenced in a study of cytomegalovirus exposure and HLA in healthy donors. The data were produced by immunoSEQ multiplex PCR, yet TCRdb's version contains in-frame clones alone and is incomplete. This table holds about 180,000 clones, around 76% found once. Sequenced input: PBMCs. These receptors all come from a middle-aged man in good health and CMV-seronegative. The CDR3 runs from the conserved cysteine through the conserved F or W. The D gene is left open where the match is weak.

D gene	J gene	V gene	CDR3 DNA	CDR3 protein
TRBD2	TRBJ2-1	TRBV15	TGTGTCACCAGCAGAGATCGAACGGGGACTAGCGGGAGGTACAATGAGCAGTTCTTC	CVTSRDRTGTSGRYNEQFF
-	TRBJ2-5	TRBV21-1	TGTGCCAGCAGTGTAGGACTAGCGGGAAGGGGTGAGACCCAGTACTTC	CASSVGLAGRGETQYF
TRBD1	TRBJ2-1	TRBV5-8	TGTGCCAGCAGTACCGGGACAGGGGCCTACAATGAGCAGTTCTTC	CASSTGTGAYNEQFF
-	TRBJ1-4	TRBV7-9	TGTGCCAGCAGCCCGGGGGGGGCCCCTAATGAAAAACTGTTTTTT	CASSPGGAPNEKLFF
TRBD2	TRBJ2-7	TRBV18	TGTGCCAGCTCGGAGCAAGGACAGCGGGGGGGCGGCGAGCAGTACTTC	CASSEQGQRGGGEQYF
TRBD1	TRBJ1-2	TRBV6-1	TGTGCCAGCAGTGAAGCTCCGACAGGGATCTATGGCTACACCTTC	CASSEAPTGIYGYTF
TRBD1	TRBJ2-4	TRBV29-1	TGCAGCGTTGTTGGGACAGGGATTAACATTCAGTACTTC	CSVVGTGINIQYF
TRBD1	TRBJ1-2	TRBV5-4	TGTGCCAGCAGCTTGTTGGGCAGGGGGAACTTACCCGCCGGCTACACCTTC	CASSLLGRGNLPAGYTF
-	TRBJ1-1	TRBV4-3	TGCGCCAGCAGCCAAGATGAGGGCCGAGGTGGCGCTTTCTTT	CASSQDEGRGGAFF
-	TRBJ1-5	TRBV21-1	TGTGCCAGCAGCAAAGGTGGGACAGCCGACAATAGCAATCAGCCCCAGCATTTT	CASSKGGTADNSNQPQHF
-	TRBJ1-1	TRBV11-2	TGTGCCAGCAGCTTAGGCCGAGGAACCTTCCTGAACACTGAAGCTTTCTTT	CASSLGRGTFLNTEAFF
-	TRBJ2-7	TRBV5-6	TGTGCCAGCAGCCAAGACCCGTCGGGGCAGTACTTC	CASSQDPSGQYF
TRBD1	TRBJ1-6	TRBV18	TGTGCCAGCTCGCGGGACAGGGAGGGGTCACCCCTCCACTTT	CASSRDREGSPLHF